The present T cell receptor beta chain was sequenced within a study of blood T cell repertoires in COVID-19. The CDR3 has 16 amino acids. V trimming: 4 bases; J trimming: 8 bases; junction bases outside the gene matches: 4. Germline V gives CDR1 KGHDR, CDR2 SFDVKD. Two negative PCRs, clearance, or symptom resolution had been documented for recovered Cohort 3 donors. How the authors handled the data: Amplification of reference gene primers was used by the study to estimate nucleated cell counts. Measured with immunoSEQ multiplex PCR; TCRdb has only the in-frame clones, and not every one. V, J and clone size are taken as reported in that table, and D and trimming were inferred from the DNA itself. The sample includes around 280,000 clones, around 88% of them seen just once.

The origin of this receptor is a woman in her 40s who had recovered from COVID-19. What was sequenced was PBMCs or T cells enriched from blood (not recorded which). V usage is TRBV24-1 and J usage is TRBJ2-1; TRBD2 agrees at 16 bases. The CDR3 sequence: CATSDLGLAGGDEQFF. The CDR3, as DNA: TGTGCCACCAGTGACCTGGGACTAGCGGGAGGGGATGAGCAGTTCTTC.